The clone carrying this T cell receptor beta chain came up once. Its antigen is not identified. J lost 4 bases, V lost 3 bases, and 5 bases had no gene match. The CDR3 contains 15 residues. Germline loops: CDR1 MNHEY, CDR2 SMNVEV (reference sequence). What was amplified from RNA transcripts were TCR beta CDR3 regions. The TCR CDR3 was amplified in a first-round RT-PCR using the HTBI primer set. TCRdb fed the multiplex PCR reads into MiXCR, producing one record per CDR3 protein. The sample has some 350,000 distinct CDR3 sequences, around a quarter seen once. This entry belongs to a study of T cells in Graves' hyperthyroidism and ophthalmopathy. Study-wide context: The authors collected peripheral blood at initial diagnosis, before any treatment.

Study-level findings and limits: Ophthalmopathy was identified by the model a median about seven months ahead of onset. Most expanded thyroid clonotypes above 0.001 also appeared in blood.

The V call is TRBV27, the J call TRBJ2-5, with 10 bases matching TRBD2. Specimen: blood. This TCR was sampled from a man aged 45-65 years with Graves' hyperthyroidism. Written as DNA, the CDR3 is TGTGCCAGCAGTTTTGGTCTAGCGGGAGCAGAGACCCAGTACTTC. Amino acid sequence: CASSFGLAGAETQYF.